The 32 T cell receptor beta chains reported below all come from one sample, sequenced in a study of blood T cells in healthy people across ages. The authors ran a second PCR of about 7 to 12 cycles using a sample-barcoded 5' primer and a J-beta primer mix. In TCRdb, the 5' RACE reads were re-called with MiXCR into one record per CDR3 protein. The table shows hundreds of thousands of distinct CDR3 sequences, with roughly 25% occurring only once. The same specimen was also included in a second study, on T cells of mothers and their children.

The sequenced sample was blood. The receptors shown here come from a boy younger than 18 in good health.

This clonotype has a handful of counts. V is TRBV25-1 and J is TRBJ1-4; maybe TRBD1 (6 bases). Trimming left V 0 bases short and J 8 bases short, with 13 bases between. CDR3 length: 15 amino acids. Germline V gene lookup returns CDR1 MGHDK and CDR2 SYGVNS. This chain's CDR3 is CASSEYYREGEKLFF. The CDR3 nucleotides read TGTGCCAGCAGTGAATATTACAGGGAGGGAGAAAAACTGTTTTTT.

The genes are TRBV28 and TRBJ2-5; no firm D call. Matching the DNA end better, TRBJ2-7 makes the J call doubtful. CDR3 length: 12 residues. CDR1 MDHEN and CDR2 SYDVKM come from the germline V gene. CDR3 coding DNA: TGTGCCAGCAGGACTCAGTCGGACGAGCAGTACTTC. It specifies CASRTQSDEQYF.

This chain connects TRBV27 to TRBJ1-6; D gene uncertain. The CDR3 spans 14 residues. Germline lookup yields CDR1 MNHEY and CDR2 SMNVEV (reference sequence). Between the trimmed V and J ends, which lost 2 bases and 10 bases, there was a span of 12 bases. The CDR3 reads CASSLESAWSPLHF. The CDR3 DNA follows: TGTGCCAGCAGTTTAGAGAGTGCGTGGTCACCCCTCCACTTT.

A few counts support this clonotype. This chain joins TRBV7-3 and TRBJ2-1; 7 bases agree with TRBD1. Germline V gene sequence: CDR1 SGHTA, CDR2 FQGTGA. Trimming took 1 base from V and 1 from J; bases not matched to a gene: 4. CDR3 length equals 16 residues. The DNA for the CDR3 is TGTGCCAGCAGCTTAAGAGACAGGGTTTCCTACAATGAGCAGTTCTTC. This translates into CASSLRDRVSYNEQFF.

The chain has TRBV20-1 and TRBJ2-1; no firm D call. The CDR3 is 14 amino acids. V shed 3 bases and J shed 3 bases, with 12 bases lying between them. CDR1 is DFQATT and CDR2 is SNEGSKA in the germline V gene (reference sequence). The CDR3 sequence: CSARGLTVYNEQFF. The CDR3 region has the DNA TGCAGTGCTAGGGGCCTAACCGTCTACAATGAGCAGTTCTTC.

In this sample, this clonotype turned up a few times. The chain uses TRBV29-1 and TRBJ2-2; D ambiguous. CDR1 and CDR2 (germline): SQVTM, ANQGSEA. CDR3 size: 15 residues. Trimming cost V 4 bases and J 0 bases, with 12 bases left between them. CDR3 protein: CSVVGADSNTGELFF. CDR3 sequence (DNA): TGCAGCGTTGTAGGAGCAGACTCGAACACCGGGGAGCTGTTTTTT.

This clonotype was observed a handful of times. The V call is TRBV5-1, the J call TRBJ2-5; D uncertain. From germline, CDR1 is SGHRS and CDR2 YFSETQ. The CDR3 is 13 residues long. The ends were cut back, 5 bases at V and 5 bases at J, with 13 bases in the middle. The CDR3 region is CASSVAEGETQYF. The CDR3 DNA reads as TGCGCCAGCAGTGTGGCCGAAGGGGAGACCCAGTACTTC. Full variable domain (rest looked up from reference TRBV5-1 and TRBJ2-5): KAGVTQTPRYLIKTRGQQVTLSCSPISGHRSVSWYQQTPGQGLQFLFEYFSETQRNKGNFPGRFSGRQFSNSRSEMNVSTLELGDSALYLCASSVAEGETQYFGPGTRLLVL.

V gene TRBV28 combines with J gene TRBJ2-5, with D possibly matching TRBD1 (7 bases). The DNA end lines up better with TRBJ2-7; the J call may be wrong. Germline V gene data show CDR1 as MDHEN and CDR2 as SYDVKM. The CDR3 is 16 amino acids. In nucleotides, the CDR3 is TGTGCCAGCAGCCTGGGGGCGCAGGGGGGTTCCTACGAGCAGTACTTC. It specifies CASSLGAQGGSYEQYF.

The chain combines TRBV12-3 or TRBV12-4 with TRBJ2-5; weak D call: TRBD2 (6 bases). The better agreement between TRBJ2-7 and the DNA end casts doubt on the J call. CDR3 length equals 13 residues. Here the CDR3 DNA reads TGTGCCAGCAGTTTCGGGCTCGGGGGCGAGCAGTACTTC. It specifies CASSFGLGGEQYF.

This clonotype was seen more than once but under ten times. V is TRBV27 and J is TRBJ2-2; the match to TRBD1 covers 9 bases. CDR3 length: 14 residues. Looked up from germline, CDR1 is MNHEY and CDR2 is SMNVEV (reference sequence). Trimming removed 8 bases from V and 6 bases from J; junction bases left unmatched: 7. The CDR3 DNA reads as TGTGCCAGCGCGGGGACAGGGAGCTCCGGGGAGCTGTTTTTT. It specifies CASAGTGSSGELFF.

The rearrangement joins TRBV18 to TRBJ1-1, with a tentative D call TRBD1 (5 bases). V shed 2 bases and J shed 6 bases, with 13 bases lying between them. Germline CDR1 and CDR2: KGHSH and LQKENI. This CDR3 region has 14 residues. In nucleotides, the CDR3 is TGTGCCAGCTCACCAATAACAGGCGATGCTGAAGCTTTCTTT. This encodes CASSPITGDAEAFF.

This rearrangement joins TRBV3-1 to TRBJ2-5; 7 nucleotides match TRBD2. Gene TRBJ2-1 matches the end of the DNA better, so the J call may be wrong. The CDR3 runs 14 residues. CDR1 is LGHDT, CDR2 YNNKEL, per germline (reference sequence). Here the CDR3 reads CASSQGSGTTKQFF. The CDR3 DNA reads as TGTGCCAGCAGCCAAGGAAGTGGGACTACAAAGCAGTTCTTC.

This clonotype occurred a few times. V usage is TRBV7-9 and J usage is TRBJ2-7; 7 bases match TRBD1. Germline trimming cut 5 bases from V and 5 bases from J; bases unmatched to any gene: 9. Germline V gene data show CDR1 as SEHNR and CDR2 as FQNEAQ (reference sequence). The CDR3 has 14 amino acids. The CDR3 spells CASSPARTGDEQYF. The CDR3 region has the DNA TGTGCCAGCAGCCCCGCCAGGACAGGAGACGAGCAGTACTTC. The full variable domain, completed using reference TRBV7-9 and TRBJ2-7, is DTGVSQNPRHKITKRGQNVTFRCDPISEHNRLYWYRQTLGQGPEFLTYFQNEAQLEKSRLLSDRFSAERPKGSFSTLEIQRTEQGDSAMYLCASSPARTGDEQYFGPGTRLTVT.

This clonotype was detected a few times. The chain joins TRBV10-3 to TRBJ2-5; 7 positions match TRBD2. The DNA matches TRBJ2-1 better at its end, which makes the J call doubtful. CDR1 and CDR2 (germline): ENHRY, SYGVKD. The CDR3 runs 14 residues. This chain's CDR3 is CAISRNTGLNEQFF. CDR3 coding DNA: TGTGCCATCAGTAGAAACACGGGACTAAATGAGCAGTTCTTC.

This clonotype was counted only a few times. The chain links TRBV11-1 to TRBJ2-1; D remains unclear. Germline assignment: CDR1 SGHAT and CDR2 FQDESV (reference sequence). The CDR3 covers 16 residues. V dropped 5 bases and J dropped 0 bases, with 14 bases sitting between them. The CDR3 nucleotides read TGTGCCAGCAGCCTGCTGGCGTTGAGCTCCTACAATGAGCAGTTCTTC. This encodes CASSLLALSSYNEQFF.

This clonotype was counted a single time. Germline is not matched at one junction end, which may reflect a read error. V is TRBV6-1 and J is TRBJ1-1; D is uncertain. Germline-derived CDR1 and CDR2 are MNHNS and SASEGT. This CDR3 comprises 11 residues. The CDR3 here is CASSPYSEAFF. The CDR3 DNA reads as TGTGCCAGCAGCCCCTACAGTGAAGCCTTCTTT.

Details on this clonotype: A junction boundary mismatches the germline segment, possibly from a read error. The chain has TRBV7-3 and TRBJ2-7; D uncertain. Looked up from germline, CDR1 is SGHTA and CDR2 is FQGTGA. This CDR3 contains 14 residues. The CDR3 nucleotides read TGTGTCAGCAGTCTAGTAGGCTTTAGCTACGAGCAGTACTTC. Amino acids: CVSSLVGFSYEQYF.

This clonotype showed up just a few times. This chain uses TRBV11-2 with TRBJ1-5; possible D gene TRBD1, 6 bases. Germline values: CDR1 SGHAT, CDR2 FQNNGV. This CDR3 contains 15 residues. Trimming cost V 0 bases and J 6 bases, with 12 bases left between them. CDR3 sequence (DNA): TGTGCCAGCAGCTTAGAAGCAGGAGGGGGTCAGCCCCAGCATTTT. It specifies CASSLEAGGGQPQHF.

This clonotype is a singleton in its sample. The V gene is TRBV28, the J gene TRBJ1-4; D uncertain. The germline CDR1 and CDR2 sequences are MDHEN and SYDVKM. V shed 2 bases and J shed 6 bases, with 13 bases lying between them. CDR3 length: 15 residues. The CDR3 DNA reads TGTGCCAGCAGTTTAAACCCGGACGGGGATGAAAAACTGTTTTTT. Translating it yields CASSLNPDGDEKLFF.

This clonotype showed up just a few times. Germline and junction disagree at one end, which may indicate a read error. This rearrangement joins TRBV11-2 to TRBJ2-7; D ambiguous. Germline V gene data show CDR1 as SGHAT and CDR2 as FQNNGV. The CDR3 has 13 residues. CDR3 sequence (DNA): TGTGCCAGCAGCTTAGATCCCCCTCACGAACAGTACTTC. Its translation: CASSLDPPHEQYF.

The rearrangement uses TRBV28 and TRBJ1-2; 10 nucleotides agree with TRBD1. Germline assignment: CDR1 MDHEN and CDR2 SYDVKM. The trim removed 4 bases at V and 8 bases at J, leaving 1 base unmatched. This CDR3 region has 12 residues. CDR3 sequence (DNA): TGTGCCAGCAGTTGGACAGGGGGGGGCTACACCTTC. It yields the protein CASSWTGGGYTF.

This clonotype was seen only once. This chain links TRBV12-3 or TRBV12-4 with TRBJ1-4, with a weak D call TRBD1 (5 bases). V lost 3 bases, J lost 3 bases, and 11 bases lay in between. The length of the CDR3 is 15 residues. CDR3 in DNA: TGTGCCAGCAGTTTTTCGTTAGGGGCTAATGAAAAACTGTTTTTT. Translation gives CASSFSLGANEKLFF.

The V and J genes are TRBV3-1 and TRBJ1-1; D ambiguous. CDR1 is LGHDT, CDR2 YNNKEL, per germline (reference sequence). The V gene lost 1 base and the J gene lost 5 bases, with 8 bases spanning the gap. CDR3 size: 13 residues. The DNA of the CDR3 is TGTGCCAGCAGCCAAGTCGCGGGTACTGAAGCTTTCTTT. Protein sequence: CASSQVAGTEAFF.

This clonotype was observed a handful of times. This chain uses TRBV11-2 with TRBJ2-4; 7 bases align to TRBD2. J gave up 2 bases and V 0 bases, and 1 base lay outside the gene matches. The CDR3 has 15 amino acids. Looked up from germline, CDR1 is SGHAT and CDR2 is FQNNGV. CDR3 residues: CASSLEGGSKNIQYF. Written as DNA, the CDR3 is TGTGCCAGCAGCTTAGAGGGGGGGTCCAAAAACATTCAGTACTTC. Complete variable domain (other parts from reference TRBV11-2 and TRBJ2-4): EAGVAQSPRYKIIEKRQSVAFWCNPISGHATLYWYQQILGQGPKLLIQFQNNGVVDDSQLPKDRFSAERLKGVDSTLKIQPAKLEDSAVYLCASSLEGGSKNIQYFGAGTRLSVL.

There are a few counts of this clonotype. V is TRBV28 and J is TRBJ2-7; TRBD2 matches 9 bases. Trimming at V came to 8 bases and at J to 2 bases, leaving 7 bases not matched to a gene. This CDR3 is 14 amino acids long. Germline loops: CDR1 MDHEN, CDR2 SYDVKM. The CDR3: CASRDSGRPYEQYF. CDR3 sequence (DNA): TGTGCCAGCCGTGATAGCGGGAGACCCTACGAGCAGTACTTC.

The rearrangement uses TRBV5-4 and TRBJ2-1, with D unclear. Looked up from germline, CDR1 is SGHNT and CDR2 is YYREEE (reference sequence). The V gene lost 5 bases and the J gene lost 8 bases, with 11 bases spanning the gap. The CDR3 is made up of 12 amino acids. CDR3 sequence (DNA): TGTGCCAGCAGTATCGCAACTGATGAGCAGTTCTTC. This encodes CASSIATDEQFF.

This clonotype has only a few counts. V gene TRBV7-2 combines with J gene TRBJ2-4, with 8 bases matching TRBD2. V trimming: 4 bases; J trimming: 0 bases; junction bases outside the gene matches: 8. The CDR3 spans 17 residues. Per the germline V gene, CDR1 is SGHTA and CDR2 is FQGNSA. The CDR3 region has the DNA TGTGCCAGCAGCTCCCGGGGGGGATTTCTAGCCAAAAACATTCAGTACTTC. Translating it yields CASSSRGGFLAKNIQYF.

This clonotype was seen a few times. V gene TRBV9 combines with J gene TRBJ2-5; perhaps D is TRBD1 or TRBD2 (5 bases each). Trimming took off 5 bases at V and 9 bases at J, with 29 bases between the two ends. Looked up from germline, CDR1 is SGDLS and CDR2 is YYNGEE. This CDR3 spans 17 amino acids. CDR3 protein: CASSGRWGIDSSEAQYF. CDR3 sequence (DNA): TGTGCCAGCAGTGGGAGATGGGGCATAGACTCCTCTGAGGCCCAGTACTTC. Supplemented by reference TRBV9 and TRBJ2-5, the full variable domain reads DSGVTQTPKHLITATGQRVTLRCSPRSGDLSVYWYQQSLDQGLQFLIQYYNGEERAKGNILERFSAQQFPDLHSELNLSSLELGDSALYFCASSGRWGIDSSEAQYFGPGTRLLVL.

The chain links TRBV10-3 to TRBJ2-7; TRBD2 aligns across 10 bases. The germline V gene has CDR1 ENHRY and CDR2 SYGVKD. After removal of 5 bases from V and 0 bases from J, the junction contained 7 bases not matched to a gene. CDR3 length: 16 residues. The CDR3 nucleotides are TGTGCCATCAGTTGGTCTCCTAGCGGGAGCTCCTACGAGCAGTACTTC. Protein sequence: CAISWSPSGSSYEQYF.

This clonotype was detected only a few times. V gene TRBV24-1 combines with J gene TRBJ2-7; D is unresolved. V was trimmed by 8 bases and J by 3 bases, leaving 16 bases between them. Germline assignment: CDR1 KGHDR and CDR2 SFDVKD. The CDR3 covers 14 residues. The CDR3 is CATKGWLEHYEQYF. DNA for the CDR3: TGTGCCACCAAGGGCTGGCTAGAGCACTACGAGCAGTACTTC.

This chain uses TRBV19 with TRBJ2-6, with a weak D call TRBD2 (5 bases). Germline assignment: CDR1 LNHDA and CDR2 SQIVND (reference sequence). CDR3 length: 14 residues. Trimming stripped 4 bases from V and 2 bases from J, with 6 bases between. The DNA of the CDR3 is TGTGCCAGTAGTACGAGGGCTGGGGCCAACGTCCTGACTTTC. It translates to CASSTRAGANVLTF.

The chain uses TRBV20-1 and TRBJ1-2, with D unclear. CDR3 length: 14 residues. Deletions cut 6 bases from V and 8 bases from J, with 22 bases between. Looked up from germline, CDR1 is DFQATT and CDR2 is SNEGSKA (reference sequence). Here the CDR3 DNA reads TGCAGTGCCACGGTCCAGAACCCAAAGGAAGGCTACACCTTC. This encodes CSATVQNPKEGYTF.